These T cell receptor beta chains were read from a single sample in a study of regulatory T cells in long-lasting Graves disease. Each CDR3 protein gets one entry after TCRdb re-called the multiplex PCR reads with MiXCR. Of 500,000 or so distinct CDR3 sequences detected, less than 15% appear once; the ten largest clones hold more than 15%. In addition, the sample was reused for a study of T cells in Graves' hyperthyroidism and ophthalmopathy.

Sequencing was performed on peripheral blood mononuclear cells (PBMCs), taken at new diagnosis, from a patient treated with antithyroid drugs. The receptors were sampled from a woman aged 45-65 years with Graves disease. Each CDR3 is given with its conserved first and last residue. Each record gives: clone size, J gene, D gene, V gene, CDR3 protein, CDR3 DNA. The D gene is left open where the match is weak. Only part of the rows carry a size: once, few, many, or a class if the clone is expanded.

NA	TRBJ1-2	TRBD1	TRBV5-4	CASSLKQGAYGYTF	TGTGCCAGCAGCTTGAAACAGGGGGCATATGGCTACACCTTC
many	TRBJ2-7	TRBD2	TRBV7-9	CASSLNGLASDEQYF	TGTGCCAGCAGCTTAAACGGACTAGCTTCCGACGAGCAGTACTTC
NA	TRBJ2-7	TRBD1	TRBV30	CAWSEQGIAYEQYF	TGTGCCTGGAGTGAACAGGGGATTGCCTACGAGCAGTACTTC
many	TRBJ2-5	TRBD2	TRBV2	CATTAGTSGSQETQYF	TGTGCCACCACCGCGGGGACTAGCGGTTCTCAAGAGACCCAGTACTTC
few	TRBJ2-2	NA	TRBV30	CAWRNGYGELFF	TGTGCCTGGAGAAATGGTTACGGGGAGCTGTTTTTT
NA	TRBJ2-2	NA	TRBV12-3/TRBV12-4	CASSVVGGAGELFF	TGTGCCAGCAGTGTTGTGGGGGGCGCCGGGGAGCTGTTTTTT
NA	TRBJ1-2	NA	TRBV9	CASSGRYGYTF	TGTGCCAGCAGTGGGAGATATGGCTACACCTTC
many	TRBJ2-5	NA	TRBV2	CASSDGGIETQYF	TGTGCCAGCAGTGATGGGGGGATAGAGACCCAGTACTTC
many	TRBJ1-1	TRBD1	TRBV28	CASSRQGATNTEAFF	TGTGCCAGCAGTCGACAGGGGGCAACGAACACTGAAGCTTTCTTT
NA	TRBJ2-7	NA	TRBV5-6	CASSLTTRSYEQYF	TGTGCCAGCAGCTTGACAACCCGCTCCTACGAGCAGTACTTC
few	TRBJ2-5	TRBD1	TRBV6-5	CASSYIRTGTYQETQYF	TGTGCCAGCAGTTACATTAGGACAGGGACGTACCAAGAGACCCAGTACTTC
many	TRBJ2-7	NA	TRBV30	CAWSAARRPYEQYF	TGTGCCTGGAGTGCGGCCAGGAGGCCCTACGAGCAGTACTTC
many	TRBJ2-3	TRBD2	TRBV28	CASSSLAGGSGDTQYF	TGTGCCAGCAGCTCCCTGGCGGGAGGCTCGGGAGATACGCAGTATTTT
many	TRBJ2-3	NA	TRBV3-1	CASSQVANTDTQYF	TGTGCCAGCAGCCAAGTGGCAAACACAGATACGCAGTATTTT
few	TRBJ1-3	NA	TRBV5-6	CASSLYPARGASGNTIYF	TGTGCCAGCAGCTTGTATCCCGCCCGGGGCGCCTCTGGAAACACCATATATTTT
many	TRBJ2-3	NA	TRBV2	CANSMGLVGRDTQYF	TGTGCCAACAGTATGGGGCTAGTAGGCCGAGATACGCAGTATTTT
NA	TRBJ2-5	NA	TRBV5-1	CASTQNEQETQYF	TGCGCCAGCACGCAGAACGAACAAGAGACCCAGTACTTC
few	TRBJ1-3	NA	TRBV6-1	CAVRSGGVNDGNTIYF	TGTGCCGTGCGTTCCGGAGGGGTCAATGATGGAAACACCATATATTTT
many	TRBJ2-7	TRBD2	TRBV10-3	CAINAGTSGLYEQYF	TGTGCCATCAATGCCGGGACTAGCGGGCTCTACGAGCAGTACTTC
few	TRBJ1-3	NA	TRBV20-1	CSAVLSGNTIYF	TGCAGTGCTGTGCTCTCTGGAAACACCATATATTTT
many	TRBJ1-1	NA	TRBV6-4	CASSDKPGLSMNTEAFF	TGTGCCAGCAGTGACAAACCGGGGCTTTCCATGAACACTGAAGCTTTCTTT
NA	TRBJ2-5	NA	TRBV29-1	CSVQEGRIGETQYF	TGCAGCGTCCAAGAGGGACGGATTGGGGAGACCCAGTACTTC
few	TRBJ1-1	NA	TRBV14	CASSPEWRSTEAFF	TGTGCCAGCAGCCCCGAATGGAGAAGCACTGAAGCTTTCTTT
NA	TRBJ2-6	TRBD1	TRBV9	CASSQRTGGDFSGANVLTF	TGTGCCAGCAGCCAACGGACAGGGGGCGACTTCTCTGGGGCCAACGTCCTGACTTTC
NA	TRBJ2-3	NA	TRBV29-1	CSVGPGTMGTDTQYF	TGCAGCGTTGGTCCAGGGACCATGGGCACAGATACGCAGTATTTT
many	TRBJ2-1	TRBD2	TRBV7-2	CASSKGLAGVPYSYNEQFF	TGTGCCAGCAGCAAGGGACTAGCGGGAGTCCCTTACTCCTACAATGAGCAGTTCTTC
NA	TRBJ2-1	NA	TRBV24-1	CATSVLDNEQFF	TGTGCCACCAGTGTCCTAGACAATGAGCAGTTCTTC
many	TRBJ1-2	TRBD1	TRBV12-3/TRBV12-4	CASSFAGGTYGYTF	TGTGCCAGCAGTTTTGCAGGGGGGACCTATGGCTACACCTTC
NA	TRBJ1-3	NA	TRBV6-2/TRBV6-3	CATQLSSGNTIYF	TGTGCCACCCAGCTGAGCTCTGGAAACACCATATATTTT
few	TRBJ1-2	NA	TRBV10-3	CAIRILTGGYTF	TGTGCCATCAGAATTCTAACGGGGGGCTACACCTTC
many	TRBJ2-7	NA	TRBV6-5	CASSYVREIAYEQYF	TGTGCCAGCAGTTACGTACGGGAGATCGCCTACGAGCAGTACTTC
few	TRBJ2-1	TRBD2	TRBV13	CASSPIAGEQFF	TGTGCCAGCAGCCCCATAGCGGGTGAGCAGTTCTTC
NA	TRBJ2-1	TRBD2	TRBV20-1	CSALPATSGIIQGEQFF	TGCAGTGCTCTCCCCGCGACTAGCGGGATAATTCAGGGAGAGCAGTTCTTC
NA	TRBJ2-1	TRBD1	TRBV27	CASSFGYRGSYNEQFF	TGTGCCAGCAGTTTCGGGTACAGGGGATCGTACAATGAGCAGTTCTTC
many	TRBJ2-1	NA	TRBV11-3	CASSLGYRDEQFF	TGTGCCAGCAGCTTAGGATATCGCGATGAGCAGTTCTTC